The 21 T cell receptor beta chains listed next were all sequenced from one sample in a study of blood T cell repertoires in COVID-19. Sequencing used immunoSEQ multiplex PCR; TCRdb keeps in-frame clones, though not all of them. Here the sample spans about 430,000 clones, over 85% being singletons. The specimen sequenced was peripheral blood. The receptors were gathered from a man in his late teens or twenties with COVID-19, enrolled during active disease.

This chain connects TRBV5-1 to TRBJ2-1; D perhaps matches TRBD2 (5 bases). Germline lookup yields CDR1 SGHRS and CDR2 YFSETQ. Trimming took off 0 bases at V and 8 bases at J, with 12 bases between the two ends. The CDR3 totals 14 residues. The CDR3 DNA reads TGCGCCAGCAGCTTGGGCCCGGGGAGCTATGAGCAGTTCTTC. Translated: CASSLGPGSYEQFF.

Here the CDR3 DNA reads TGTGCCAGCAGTGACTTTGTCAATGAGCAGTTCTTC. Its translation is CASSDFVNEQFF. The chain joins TRBV25-1 to TRBJ2-1; no firm D call. The CDR3 is 12 residues long. Between the trimmed V and J ends, which lost 3 bases and 6 bases, there was a span of 6 bases. CDR1 MGHDK and CDR2 SYGVNS come from the germline V gene. Filled out from reference TRBV25-1 and TRBJ2-1, the complete variable domain reads EADIYQTPRYLVIGTGKKITLECSQTMGHDKMYWYQQDPGMELHLIHYSYGVNSTEKGDLSSESTVSRIRTEHFPLTLESARPSHTSQYLCASSDFVNEQFFGPGTRLTVL.

The chain joins TRBV15 to TRBJ2-4; 9 bases align to TRBD1. CDR1 LNHNV and CDR2 YYDKDF come from the germline V gene (reference sequence). J was trimmed by 6 bases and V by 2 bases; bases with no gene match: 5. CDR3 length: 15 residues. The CDR3 nucleotides read TGTGCCACCAGCAGATTCGGGACAGGGTTAAACATTCAGTACTTC. Translated, it gives CATSRFGTGLNIQYF.

This clone was seen a handful of times. The chain carries TRBV18 and TRBJ2-2; 7 bases align to TRBD1. J gave up 2 bases and V 4 bases, and 4 bases lay outside the gene matches. Germline CDR1 reads KGHSH; CDR2 reads LQKENI. The CDR3 covers 15 residues. The CDR3 DNA follows: TGTGCCAGCTCACAAGGGGGCCCCAACACCGGGGAGCTGTTTTTT. Amino acids: CASSQGGPNTGELFF.

The V gene is TRBV6-5, the J gene TRBJ2-1; weak D call: TRBD1 (5 bases). V lost 2 bases and J lost 7, with 15 bases in between. Germline V gene data show CDR1 as MNHEY and CDR2 as SVGAGI. This CDR3 has 15 residues. Here the CDR3 reads CASSYGQGSWNEQFF. For the CDR3, the DNA is TGTGCCAGCAGTTACGGGCAGGGATCCTGGAATGAGCAGTTCTTC.

The rearrangement uses TRBV7-9 and TRBJ2-5; 9 bases are shared with TRBD2. After removal of 1 base from V and 3 bases from J, the junction contained 3 bases not matched to a gene. CDR1 is SEHNR and CDR2 is FQNEAQ in the germline V gene (reference sequence). The CDR3 has 15 amino acids. The CDR3 loop is CASSLEASGEETQYF. CDR3 nucleotide sequence: TGTGCCAGCAGCTTAGAGGCTAGCGGGGAAGAGACCCAGTACTTC.

V is TRBV19 and J is TRBJ1-5; D may be TRBD1 (5 bases). Germline loops: CDR1 LNHDA, CDR2 SQIVND (reference sequence). Trimming cost V 6 bases and J 3 bases, with 12 bases left between them. CDR3 length: 14 amino acids. The CDR3 DNA reads as TGTGCCAGTAGGGGAACAGGTTACAATCAGCCCCAGCATTTT. It codes for CASRGTGYNQPQHF.

V is TRBV11-2 and J is TRBJ1-5; 9 bases map to TRBD1. V lost 3 bases, J lost 11 bases, and 5 bases stayed unmatched. Germline values: CDR1 SGHAT, CDR2 FQNNGV. This CDR3 region has 13 residues. CDR3 region: CASSFTTGGAQHF. The DNA of the CDR3 is TGTGCCAGCAGCTTTACGACAGGGGGGGCCCAGCATTTT. The variable domain in full, completed from reference TRBV11-2 and TRBJ1-5, reads EAGVAQSPRYKIIEKRQSVAFWCNPISGHATLYWYQQILGQGPKLLIQFQNNGVVDDSQLPKDRFSAERLKGVDSTLKIQPAKLEDSAVYLCASSFTTGGAQHFGDGTRLSIL.

V usage is TRBV6-5 and J usage is TRBJ1-1; TRBD1 is a possible D gene (6 bases). Germline V gives CDR1 MNHEY, CDR2 SVGAGI. V lost 6 bases to trimming and J lost 0 bases, with 8 bases between them. The CDR3 contains 13 residues. The DNA for the CDR3 is TGTGCCAGCAGGGACAGCATGAACACTGAAGCTTTCTTT. It is translated as CASRDSMNTEAFF.

The table lists this clone with a count of one. This chain links TRBV15 with TRBJ1-1; no clear D. The CDR3 runs 16 residues. Trimming pared 1 base from V and 3 bases from J, leaving 15 bases between. CDR1 and CDR2 from the germline V gene are LNHNV and YYDKDF (reference sequence). The CDR3 DNA is TGTGCCACCAGCAGAGGAAATACCCAGGTGGACACTGAAGCTTTCTTT. Residues: CATSRGNTQVDTEAFF.

As for this clone: Other nucleotide sequences from this sample produce the same CDR3. This chain connects TRBV5-1 to TRBJ2-7, with D perhaps matching TRBD2 (6 bases). Trimming took off 2 bases at V and 1 base at J, with 7 bases between the two ends. Germline V gene data show CDR1 as SGHRS and CDR2 as YFSETQ. The CDR3 is made up of 13 amino acids. The CDR3 region is CASSFGLSYEQYF. The CDR3 nucleotides read TGCGCCAGCAGCTTTGGACTATCCTACGAGCAGTACTTC.

The rearrangement links TRBV28 to TRBJ2-7, with D maybe TRBD1 (5 bases). Germline CDR1 is MDHEN and CDR2 is SYDVKM. The CDR3 loop spans 15 amino acids. Trimming removed 5 bases from V and 3 bases from J, with 17 bases in between. The chain's CDR3 is CASSLPSGRGYEQYF. In nucleotides, the CDR3 is TGTGCCAGCAGTCTACCCTCAGGAAGGGGCTACGAGCAGTACTTC. The full variable domain, rest sourced from reference TRBV28 and TRBJ2-7, is DVKVTQSSRYLVKRTGEKVFLECVQDMDHENMFWYRQDPGLGLRLIYFSYDVKMKEKGDIPEGYSVSREKKERFSLILESASTNQTSMYLCASSLPSGRGYEQYFGPGTRLTVT.

The V and J genes are TRBV2 and TRBJ2-7; maybe TRBD1 (6 bases). Trimming cost V 3 bases and J 1 base, with 16 bases left between them. This CDR3 contains 16 residues. Germline V gives CDR1 SNHLY, CDR2 FYNNEI. The CDR3 DNA sequence: TGTGCCAGCAGTGATCCCGCCCAGGGGACATCCTACGAGCAGTACTTC. Its protein is CASSDPAQGTSYEQYF.

This chain uses TRBV4-1 with TRBJ2-3; D is perhaps TRBD1 (6 bases). V lost 1 base and J 4 bases, leaving 9 bases between the germline ends. CDR1 is MGHRA and CDR2 is YSYEKL in the germline V gene. The CDR3 is 14 residues long. The CDR3 region is CASSQVPGADTQYF. The CDR3 coding sequence is TGCGCCAGCAGCCAAGTACCAGGGGCAGATACGCAGTATTTT.

The rearrangement links TRBV9 to TRBJ1-2, with a possible D match to TRBD1 (6 bases). This CDR3 region has 12 residues. V was clipped by 0 bases and J by 11 bases, with 11 bases between them. CDR1 and CDR2 from the germline V gene are SGDLS and YYNGEE. CDR3 coding DNA: TGTGCCAGCAGCGTAGAGTCAGGGGAATACACCTTC. Translating it yields CASSVESGEYTF. Variable domain in full (rest from reference TRBV9 and TRBJ1-2): DSGVTQTPKHLITATGQRVTLRCSPRSGDLSVYWYQQSLDQGLQFLIQYYNGEERAKGNILERFSAQQFPDLHSELNLSSLELGDSALYFCASSVESGEYTFGSGTRLTVV.

The V call is TRBV15, the J call TRBJ2-7, with D tentatively TRBD1 (6 bases). The CDR3 sequence is 16 residues long. The V end was cut by 5 bases, the J end by 0 bases, with 17 bases between. Germline values: CDR1 LNHNV, CDR2 YYDKDF (reference sequence). CDR3 region: CATSHNRQVNSYEQYF. CDR3 coding DNA: TGTGCCACCAGCCACAACCGACAGGTCAACTCCTACGAGCAGTACTTC.

This sequence joins TRBV7-9 and TRBJ2-2; D is perhaps TRBD1 (6 bases). The CDR3 has 13 residues. Germline CDR1 SEHNR, CDR2 FQNEAQ (reference sequence). V lost 5 bases to trimming and J lost 7 bases, with 11 bases between them. CDR3 bases: TGTGCCAGCAGCCCATCAGGGGACGGGGAGCTGTTTTTT. Its protein product is CASSPSGDGELFF.

CDR3 nucleotides: TGTGCCAGCATAGGAGCGAACACAGATACGCAGTATTTT. It codes for CASIGANTDTQYF. This chain links TRBV28 with TRBJ2-3; no clear D. The CDR3 covers 13 residues. V dropped 7 bases and J dropped 2 bases, with 10 bases sitting between them. Germline loops: CDR1 MDHEN, CDR2 SYDVKM.

The chain carries TRBV24-1 and TRBJ2-7, with 8 bases aligning to TRBD1. The V gene's germline CDR1 is KGHDR and CDR2 SFDVKD. V shed 3 bases and J 8 bases; nucleotides not matched to a gene: 5. The CDR3 extends over 13 amino acids. The CDR3 coding sequence is TGTGCCACCAGTGATCCCGGACAGGGTAAGCAGTACTTC. This codes for CATSDPGQGKQYF.

The V call is TRBV6-5, the J call TRBJ1-5; 8 bases agree with TRBD1. Germline loops: CDR1 MNHEY, CDR2 SVGAGI. The CDR3 has 13 amino acids. V lost 8 bases to trimming and J lost 6 bases; unmatched junction nucleotides: 6. CDR3 loop: CASARGQGQPQHF. The CDR3 DNA is TGTGCCAGCGCCAGGGGGCAGGGTCAGCCCCAGCATTTT.

The rearrangement joins TRBV7-9 to TRBJ1-4, with 7 bases that match TRBD1. With 5 bases clipped from V and 2 bases from J, the junction kept 5 bases outside the gene matches. CDR3 length: 15 amino acids. Per germline, CDR1 SEHNR and CDR2 FQNEAQ (reference sequence). As DNA, the CDR3 is TGTGCCAGCAGCCCAGGGGACAGTACTAATGAAAAACTGTTTTTT. Protein sequence: CASSPGDSTNEKLFF. Supplemented by reference TRBV7-9 and TRBJ1-4, the full variable domain reads DTGVSQNPRHKITKRGQNVTFRCDPISEHNRLYWYRQTLGQGPEFLTYFQNEAQLEKSRLLSDRFSAERPKGSFSTLEIQRTEQGDSAMYLCASSPGDSTNEKLFFGSGTQLSVL.